The 5 T cell receptor beta chains in this list originate from one sample, sequenced in a study of cytomegalovirus exposure and HLA in healthy donors. The PCR had 60 Vbeta and 13 Jbeta primers. The table came from immunoSEQ multiplex PCR; TCRdb's copy has only in-frame clones and leaves some out. The table includes about 73,000 clones, 65% to 85% detected once. The sample was PBMCs. The receptors originated from a man between 65 and 85 years old in good health and CMV-seronegative.

The chain is built from TRBV18 and TRBJ2-7; 10 positions match TRBD1. The CDR3 consists of 17 residues. With V trimmed by 4 bases and J by 5 bases, 14 bases remained unmatched. Germline values: CDR1 KGHSH, CDR2 LQKENI. The CDR3 DNA reads TGTGCCAGCTCACGCGCCGGTGGTTTCGGGACAGGGGACGAGCAGTACTTC. Its translation is CASSRAGGFGTGDEQYF.

With respect to this clone: At one of its ends the junction is not consistent with the germline gene, which may arise from a read error. The genes are TRBV7-7 and TRBJ2-5, with TRBD2 identical over 7 bases. Germline V CDR1 and CDR2: SSHAT, FNYEAQ (reference sequence). This CDR3 region has 13 residues. The CDR3, as DNA: TGTGCTAGCAGCTTACGCAGGGAGGGGACCCAGTACTTC. Residues: CASSLRREGTQYF. Full variable domain (missing parts from reference TRBV7-7 and TRBJ2-5): GAGVSQSPRYKVTKRGQDVTLRCDPISSHATLYWYQQALGQGPEFLTYFNYEAQPDKSGLPSDRFSAERPEGSISTLTIQRTEQRDSAMYRCASSLRREGTQYFGPGTRLLVL.

This clone is labeled medium-sized. The V and J genes are TRBV5-1 and TRBJ1-1; TRBD1 agrees at 8 bases. Germline V gene data show CDR1 as SGHRS and CDR2 as YFSETQ. There are 18 residues in the CDR3. Losses at the gene ends were 0 bases for V and 0 bases for J; bases not matched to a gene: 10. Written as DNA, the CDR3 is TGCGCCAGCAGCTTGGGGGGTGGACAGGGCCTTATGAACACTGAAGCTTTCTTT. It encodes CASSLGGGQGLMNTEAFF.

The CDR3 protein is CASSSGQNTGELFF. The CDR3 coding sequence is TGTGCCAGCAGCTCAGGACAGAACACCGGGGAGCTGTTTTTT. This sequence joins TRBV6-6 and TRBJ2-2; D is possibly TRBD1 (5 bases). The V gene lost 6 bases and the J gene lost 1 base, with 9 bases spanning the gap. There are 14 residues in the CDR3. Per germline, CDR1 MNHNY and CDR2 SVGAGI (reference sequence).

The V and J genes are TRBV19 and TRBJ2-5, with 14 bases matching TRBD2. The J segment lost 6 bases and the V segment lost 3 bases, leaving 6 bases of the junction unmatched. Germline V CDR1 and CDR2: LNHDA, SQIVND (reference sequence). The CDR3 extends over 16 amino acids. The CDR3 DNA follows: TGTGCCAGTAGTATGATGACTAGCGGGAGGGGTAAGACCCAGTACTTC. Protein product: CASSMMTSGRGKTQYF.